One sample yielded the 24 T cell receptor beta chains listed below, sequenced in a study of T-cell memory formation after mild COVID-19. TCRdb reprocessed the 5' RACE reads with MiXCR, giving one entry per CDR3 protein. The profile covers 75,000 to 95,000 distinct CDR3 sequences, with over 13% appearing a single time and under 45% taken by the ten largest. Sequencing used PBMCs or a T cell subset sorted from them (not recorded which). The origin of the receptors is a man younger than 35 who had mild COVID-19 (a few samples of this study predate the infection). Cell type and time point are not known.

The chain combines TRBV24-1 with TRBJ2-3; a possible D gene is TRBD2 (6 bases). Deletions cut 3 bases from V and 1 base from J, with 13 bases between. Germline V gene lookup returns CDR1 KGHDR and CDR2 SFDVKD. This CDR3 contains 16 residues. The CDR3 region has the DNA TGTGCCACCAGTGATATGGGGGAGGATGGCACAGATACGCAGTATTTT. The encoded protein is CATSDMGEDGTDTQYF.

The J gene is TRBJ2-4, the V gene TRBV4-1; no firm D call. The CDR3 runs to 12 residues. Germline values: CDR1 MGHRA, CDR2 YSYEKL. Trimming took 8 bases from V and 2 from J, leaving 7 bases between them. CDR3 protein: CASGSSKNIQYF. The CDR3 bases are TGCGCCAGCGGTTCTTCCAAAAACATTCAGTACTTC.

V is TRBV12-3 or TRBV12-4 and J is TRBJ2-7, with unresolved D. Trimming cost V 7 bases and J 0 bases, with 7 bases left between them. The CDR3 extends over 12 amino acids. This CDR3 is CASKAHSYEQYF. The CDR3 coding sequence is TGTGCCAGCAAGGCCCACTCCTACGAGCAGTACTTC.

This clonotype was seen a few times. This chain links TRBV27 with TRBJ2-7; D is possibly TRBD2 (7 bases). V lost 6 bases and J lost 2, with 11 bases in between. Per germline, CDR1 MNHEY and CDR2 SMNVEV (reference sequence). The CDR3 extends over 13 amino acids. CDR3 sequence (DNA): TGTGCCAGCAGGAGGGGGGGAACCTACGAGCAGTACTTC. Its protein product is CASRRGGTYEQYF.

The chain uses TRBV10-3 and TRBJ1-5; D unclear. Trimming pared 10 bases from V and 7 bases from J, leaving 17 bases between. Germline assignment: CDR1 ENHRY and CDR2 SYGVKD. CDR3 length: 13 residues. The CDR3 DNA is TGTGCCACCCAGAACGGGTTCGGGCAGCCCCAGCATTTT. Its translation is CATQNGFGQPQHF.

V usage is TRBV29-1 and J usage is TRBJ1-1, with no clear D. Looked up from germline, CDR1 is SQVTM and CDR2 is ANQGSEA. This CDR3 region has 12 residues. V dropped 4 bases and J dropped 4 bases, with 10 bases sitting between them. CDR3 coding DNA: TGCAGCGTTGCGGCGCGGGGCACTGAAGCTTTCTTT. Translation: CSVAARGTEAFF.

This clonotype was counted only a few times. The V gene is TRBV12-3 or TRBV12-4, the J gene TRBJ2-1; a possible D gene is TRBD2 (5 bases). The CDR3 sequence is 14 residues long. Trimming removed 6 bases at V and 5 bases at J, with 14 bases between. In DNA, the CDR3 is TGTGCCAGCAGCCTCCGGACTCGTGACAATGAGCAGTTCTTC. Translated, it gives CASSLRTRDNEQFF.

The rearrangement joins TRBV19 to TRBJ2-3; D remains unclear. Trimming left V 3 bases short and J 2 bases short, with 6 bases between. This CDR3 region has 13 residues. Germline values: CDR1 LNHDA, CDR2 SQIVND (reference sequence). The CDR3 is CASSMVPTDTQYF. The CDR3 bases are TGTGCCAGTAGTATGGTCCCCACAGATACGCAGTATTTT. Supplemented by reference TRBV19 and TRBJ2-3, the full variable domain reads DGGITQSPKYLFRKEGQNVTLSCEQNLNHDAMYWYRQDPGQGLRLIYYSQIVNDFQKGDIAEGYSVSREKKESFPLTVTSAQKNPTAFYLCASSMVPTDTQYFGPGTRLTVL.

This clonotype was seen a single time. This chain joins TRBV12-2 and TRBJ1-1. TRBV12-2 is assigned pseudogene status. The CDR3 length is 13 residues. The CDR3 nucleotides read TGTGCAAGTCGCCGGGGGGGGAACACTGAAGCTTTCTTT. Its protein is CASRRGGNTEAFF.

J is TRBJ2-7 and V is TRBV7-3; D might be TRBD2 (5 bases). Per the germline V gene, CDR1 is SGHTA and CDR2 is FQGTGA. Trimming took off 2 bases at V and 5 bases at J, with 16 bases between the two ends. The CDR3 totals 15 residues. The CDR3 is CASSLDGVPGHEQYF. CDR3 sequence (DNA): TGTGCCAGCAGCTTAGACGGGGTCCCGGGCCACGAGCAGTACTTC.

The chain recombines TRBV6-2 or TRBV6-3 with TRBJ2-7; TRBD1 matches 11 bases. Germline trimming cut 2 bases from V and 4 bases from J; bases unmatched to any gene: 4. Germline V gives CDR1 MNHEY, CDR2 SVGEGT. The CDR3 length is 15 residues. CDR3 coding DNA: TGTGCCAGCAGTTACGGGACAGGGGGACGGTACGAGCAGTACGTC. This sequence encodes CASSYGTGGRYEQYV.

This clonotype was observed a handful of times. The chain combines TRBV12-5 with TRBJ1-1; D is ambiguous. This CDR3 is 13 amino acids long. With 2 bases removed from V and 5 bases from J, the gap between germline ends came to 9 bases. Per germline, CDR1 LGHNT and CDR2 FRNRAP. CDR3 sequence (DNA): TGTGCTAGTGGTTTGTACTCTCCAACTGAAGCTTTCTTT. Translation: CASGLYSPTEAFF.

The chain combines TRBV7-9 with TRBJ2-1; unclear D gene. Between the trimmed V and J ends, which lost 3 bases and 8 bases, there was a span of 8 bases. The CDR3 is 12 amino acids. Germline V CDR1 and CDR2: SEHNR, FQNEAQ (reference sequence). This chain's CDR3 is CASSFRPDEQFF. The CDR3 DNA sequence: TGTGCCAGCAGCTTCCGCCCCGATGAGCAGTTCTTC.

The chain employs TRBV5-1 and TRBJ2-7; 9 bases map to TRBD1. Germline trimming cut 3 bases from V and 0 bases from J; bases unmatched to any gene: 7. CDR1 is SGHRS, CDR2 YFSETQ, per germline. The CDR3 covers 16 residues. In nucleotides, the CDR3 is TGCGCCAGCAGCTCCGAGACAGGGGGAGCCTCCTACGAGCAGTACTTC. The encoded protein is CASSSETGGASYEQYF.

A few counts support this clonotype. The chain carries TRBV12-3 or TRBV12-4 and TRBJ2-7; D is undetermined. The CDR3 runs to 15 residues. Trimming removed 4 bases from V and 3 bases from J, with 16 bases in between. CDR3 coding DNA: TGTGCCAGCAGTTCCAAACCCGGTCCTGGCTACGAGCAGTACTTC. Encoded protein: CASSSKPGPGYEQYF.

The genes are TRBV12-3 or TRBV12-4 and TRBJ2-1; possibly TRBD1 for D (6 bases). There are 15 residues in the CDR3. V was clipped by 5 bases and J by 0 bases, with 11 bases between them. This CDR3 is CASSPRTDSYNEQFF. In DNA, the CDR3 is TGTGCCAGCAGTCCCCGGACAGACTCCTACAATGAGCAGTTCTTC.

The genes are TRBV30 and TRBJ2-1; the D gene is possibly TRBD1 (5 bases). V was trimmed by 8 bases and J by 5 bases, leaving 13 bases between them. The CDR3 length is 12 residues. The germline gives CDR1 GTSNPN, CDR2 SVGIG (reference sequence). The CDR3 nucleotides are TGTGCCGGAAGGGGATCGGACAATGAGCAGTTCTTC. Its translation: CAGRGSDNEQFF.

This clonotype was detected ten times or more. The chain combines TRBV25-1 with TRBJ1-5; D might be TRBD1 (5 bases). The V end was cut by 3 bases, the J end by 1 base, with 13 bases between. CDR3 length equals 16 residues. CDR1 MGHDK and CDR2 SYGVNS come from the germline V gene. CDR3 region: CASSDRAWDSNQPQHF. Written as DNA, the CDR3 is TGTGCCAGCAGTGACAGGGCCTGGGACAGCAATCAGCCCCAGCATTTT.

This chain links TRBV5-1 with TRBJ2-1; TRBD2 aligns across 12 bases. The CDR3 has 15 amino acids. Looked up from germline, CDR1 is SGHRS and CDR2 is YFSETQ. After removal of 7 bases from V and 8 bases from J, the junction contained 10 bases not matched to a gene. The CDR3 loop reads CASRRTSGILDEQFF. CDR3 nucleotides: TGCGCCAGCCGGCGGACTAGCGGGATTCTCGATGAGCAGTTCTTC.

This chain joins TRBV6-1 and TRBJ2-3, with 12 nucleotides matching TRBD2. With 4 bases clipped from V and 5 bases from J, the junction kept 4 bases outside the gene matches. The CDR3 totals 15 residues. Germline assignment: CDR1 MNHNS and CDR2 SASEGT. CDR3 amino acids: CASSVTSGGGDTQYF. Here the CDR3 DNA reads TGTGCCAGCAGTGTGACTAGCGGGGGCGGAGATACGCAGTATTTT.

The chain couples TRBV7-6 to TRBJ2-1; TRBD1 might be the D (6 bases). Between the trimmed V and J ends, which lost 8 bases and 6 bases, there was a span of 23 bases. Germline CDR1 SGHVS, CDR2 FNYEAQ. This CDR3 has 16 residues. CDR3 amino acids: CASASRGSLIGNEQFF. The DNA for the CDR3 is TGTGCCAGCGCATCCAGGGGCTCCCTAATAGGCAATGAGCAGTTCTTC.

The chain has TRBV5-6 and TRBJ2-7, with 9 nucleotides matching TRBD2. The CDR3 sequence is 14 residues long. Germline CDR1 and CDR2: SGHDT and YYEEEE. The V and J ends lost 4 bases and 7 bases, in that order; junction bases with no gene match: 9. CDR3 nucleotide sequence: TGTGCCAGCAGCGACGGGACTAGCCGGTGGGAGCAGTACGTC. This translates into CASSDGTSRWEQYV.

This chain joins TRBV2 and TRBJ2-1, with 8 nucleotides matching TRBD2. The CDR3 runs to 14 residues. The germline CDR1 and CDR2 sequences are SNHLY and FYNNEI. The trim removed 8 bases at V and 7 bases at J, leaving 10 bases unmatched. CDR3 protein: CASWTAGVRNEQFF. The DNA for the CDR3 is TGTGCCAGCTGGACAGCGGGGGTTAGAAATGAGCAGTTCTTC.

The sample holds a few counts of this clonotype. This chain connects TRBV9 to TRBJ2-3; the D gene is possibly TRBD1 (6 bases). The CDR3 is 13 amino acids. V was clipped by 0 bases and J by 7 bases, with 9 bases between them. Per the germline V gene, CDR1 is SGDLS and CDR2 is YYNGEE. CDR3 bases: TGTGCCAGCAGCGTAGAGGACAGCAATACGCAGTATTTT. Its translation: CASSVEDSNTQYF.